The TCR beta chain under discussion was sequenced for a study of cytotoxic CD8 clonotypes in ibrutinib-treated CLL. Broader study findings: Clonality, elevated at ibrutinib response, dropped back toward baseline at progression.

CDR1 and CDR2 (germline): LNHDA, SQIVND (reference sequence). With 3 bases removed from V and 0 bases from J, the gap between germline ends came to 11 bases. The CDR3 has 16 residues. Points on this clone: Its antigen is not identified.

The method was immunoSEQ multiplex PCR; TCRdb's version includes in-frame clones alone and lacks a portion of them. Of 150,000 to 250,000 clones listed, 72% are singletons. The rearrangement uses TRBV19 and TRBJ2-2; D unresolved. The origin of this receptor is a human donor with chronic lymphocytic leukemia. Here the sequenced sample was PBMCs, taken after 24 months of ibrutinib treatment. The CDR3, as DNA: TGTGCCAGTAGTATCCAGGTCTTTCCGAACACCGGGGAGCTGTTTTTT. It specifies CASSIQVFPNTGELFF.